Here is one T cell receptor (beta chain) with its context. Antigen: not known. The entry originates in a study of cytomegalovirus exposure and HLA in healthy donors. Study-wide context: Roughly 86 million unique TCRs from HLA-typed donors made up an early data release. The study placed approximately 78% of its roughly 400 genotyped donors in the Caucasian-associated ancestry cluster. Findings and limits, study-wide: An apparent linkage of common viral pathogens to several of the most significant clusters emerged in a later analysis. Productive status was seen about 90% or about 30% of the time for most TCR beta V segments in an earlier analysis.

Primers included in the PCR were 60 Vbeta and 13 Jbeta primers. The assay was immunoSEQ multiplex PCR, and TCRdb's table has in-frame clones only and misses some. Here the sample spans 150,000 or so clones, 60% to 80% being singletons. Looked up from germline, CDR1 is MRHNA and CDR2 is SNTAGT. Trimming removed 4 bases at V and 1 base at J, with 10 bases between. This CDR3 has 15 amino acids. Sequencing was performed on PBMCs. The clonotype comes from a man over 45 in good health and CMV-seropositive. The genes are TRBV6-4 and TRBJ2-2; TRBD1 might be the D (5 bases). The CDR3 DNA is TGTGCCAGCAGTGGACAAGGGGTGAACACCGGGGAGCTGTTTTTT. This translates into CASSGQGVNTGELFF.